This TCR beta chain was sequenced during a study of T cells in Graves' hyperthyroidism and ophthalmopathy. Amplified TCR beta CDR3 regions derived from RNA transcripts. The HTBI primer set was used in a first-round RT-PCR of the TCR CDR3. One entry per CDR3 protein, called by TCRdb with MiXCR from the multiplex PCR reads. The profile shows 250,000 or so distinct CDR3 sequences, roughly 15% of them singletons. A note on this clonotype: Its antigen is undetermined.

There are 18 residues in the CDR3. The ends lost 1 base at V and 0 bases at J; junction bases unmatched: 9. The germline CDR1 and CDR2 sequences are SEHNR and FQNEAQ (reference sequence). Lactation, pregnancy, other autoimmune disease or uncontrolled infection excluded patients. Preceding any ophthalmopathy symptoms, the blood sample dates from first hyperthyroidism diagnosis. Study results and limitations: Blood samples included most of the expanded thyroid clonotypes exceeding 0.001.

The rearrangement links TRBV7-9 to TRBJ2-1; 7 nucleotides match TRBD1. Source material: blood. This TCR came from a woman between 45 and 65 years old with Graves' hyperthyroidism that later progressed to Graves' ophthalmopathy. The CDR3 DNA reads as TGTGCCAGCAGCTTAGGACAGGGAAGAAAGAGCTCCTACAATGAGCAGTTCTTC. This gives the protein CASSLGQGRKSSYNEQFF.